This T cell receptor beta chain originates from a study of OX40 agonist ivuxolimab in advanced cancers. About the research overall: About 40% of patients had received prior checkpoint inhibitor therapy. Three patients, one with hepatocellular carcinoma and two with cutaneous melanoma, responded partially.

With 8 bases removed from V and 6 bases from J, the gap between germline ends came to 4 bases. CDR1 SNHLY and CDR2 FYNNEI come from the germline V gene. CDR3 size: 10 residues. Some clones are missing from TCRdb's copy, which holds only in-frame ones; the method was immunoSEQ multiplex PCR. This table holds approximately 25,000 clones, approximately 85% found once. Autoimmune disease history or systemic immunosuppression excluded patients. Sequenced here: CD4+ or CD8+ T cells sorted from blood, sampled in a trial of the OX40 agonist ivuxolimab. The receptor was isolated from an adult with an advanced solid tumor such as melanoma, head and neck, liver or kidney cancer. This chain connects TRBV2 to TRBJ2-2, with D hard to call. CDR3 sequence: CASGAGELFF. CDR3 in DNA: TGTGCCAGCGGAGCCGGGGAGCTGTTTTTT.